This T cell receptor beta chain was obtained from a study of T-cell memory formation after mild COVID-19. Whole-study context: Each donor largely had its own TCR clusters.

TCRdb used MiXCR to reprocess the 5' RACE reads, holding one entry per CDR3 protein. The sample shows about 150,000 distinct CDR3 sequences, around 21% of them seen only once. The CDR3 is 18 amino acids. Losses at the gene ends were 6 bases for V and 6 bases for J; bases not matched to a gene: 19. Per germline, CDR1 MNHEY and CDR2 SMNVEV (reference sequence). This clonotype was counted a few times. The sequence derives from an adult woman who had mild COVID-19 (a few samples of this study predate the infection). Cell type and time point are not known. The chain recombines TRBV27 with TRBJ2-2; 7 bases line up with TRBD1. The sequencing sample was made of PBMCs or a T cell subset sorted from them (not recorded which). CDR3: CASSTEWSTGIGAGELFF. DNA of the CDR3: TGTGCCAGCAGCACCGAATGGTCGACAGGGATAGGGGCCGGGGAGCTGTTTTTT.